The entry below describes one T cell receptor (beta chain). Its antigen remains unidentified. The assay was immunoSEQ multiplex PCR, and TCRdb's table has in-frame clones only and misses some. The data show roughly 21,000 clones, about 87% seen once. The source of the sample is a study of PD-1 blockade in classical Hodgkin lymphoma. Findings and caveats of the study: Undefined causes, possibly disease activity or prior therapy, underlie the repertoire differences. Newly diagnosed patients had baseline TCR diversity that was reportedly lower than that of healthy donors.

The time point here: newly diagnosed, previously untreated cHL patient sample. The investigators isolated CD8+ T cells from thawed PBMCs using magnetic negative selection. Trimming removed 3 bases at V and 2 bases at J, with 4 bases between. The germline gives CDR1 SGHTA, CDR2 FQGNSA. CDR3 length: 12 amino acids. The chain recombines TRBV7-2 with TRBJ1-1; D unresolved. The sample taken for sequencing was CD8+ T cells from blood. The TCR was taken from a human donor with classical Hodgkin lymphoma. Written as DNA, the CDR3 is TGTGCCAGCAGCTTCTCCAACACTGAAGCTTTCTTT. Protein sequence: CASSFSNTEAFF.